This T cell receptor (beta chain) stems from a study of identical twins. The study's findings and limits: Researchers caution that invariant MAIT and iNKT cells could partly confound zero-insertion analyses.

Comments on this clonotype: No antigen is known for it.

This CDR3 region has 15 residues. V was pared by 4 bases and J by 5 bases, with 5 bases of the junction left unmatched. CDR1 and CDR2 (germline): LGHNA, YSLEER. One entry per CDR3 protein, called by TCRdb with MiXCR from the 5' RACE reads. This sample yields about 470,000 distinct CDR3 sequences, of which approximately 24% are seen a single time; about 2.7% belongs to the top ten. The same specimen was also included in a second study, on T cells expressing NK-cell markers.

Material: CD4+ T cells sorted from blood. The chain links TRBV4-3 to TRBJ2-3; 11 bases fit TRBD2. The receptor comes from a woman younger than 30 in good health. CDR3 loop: CASSPWTSGRDTQYF. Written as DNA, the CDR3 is TGCGCCAGCAGCCCTTGGACTAGCGGGCGAGATACGCAGTATTTT.